This T cell receptor beta chain comes out of a study of blood T cell repertoires in COVID-19. The assay was immunoSEQ multiplex PCR, and TCRdb's table has in-frame clones only and misses some. The sample yields more than 150,000 clones, 78% seen once. After removal of 1 base from V and 5 bases from J, the junction contained 3 bases not matched to a gene. The length of the CDR3 is 15 residues. CDR1 and CDR2 from the germline V gene are LGHNA and YNFKEQ. The chain combines TRBV4-2 with TRBJ2-1; 9 bases line up with TRBD2. This receptor was taken from a woman aged 80 or older with active or convalescent COVID-19. Specimen: peripheral blood. The CDR3 spells CASSQGSSGNNEQFF. CDR3 DNA sequence: TGTGCCAGCAGCCAAGGGTCTAGCGGGAACAATGAGCAGTTCTTC.